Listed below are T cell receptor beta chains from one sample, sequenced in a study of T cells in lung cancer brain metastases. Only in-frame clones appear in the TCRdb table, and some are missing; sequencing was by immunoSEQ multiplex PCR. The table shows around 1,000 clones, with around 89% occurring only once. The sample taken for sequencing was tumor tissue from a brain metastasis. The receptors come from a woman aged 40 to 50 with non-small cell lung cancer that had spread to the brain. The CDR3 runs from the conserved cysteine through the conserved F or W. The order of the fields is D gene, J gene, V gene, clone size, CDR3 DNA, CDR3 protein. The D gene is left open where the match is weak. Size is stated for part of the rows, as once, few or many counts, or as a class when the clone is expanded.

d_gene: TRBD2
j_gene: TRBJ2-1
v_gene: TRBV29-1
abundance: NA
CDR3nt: TGCAGCGTTGGGAGCGGGAGATTCTACAATGAGCAGTTCTTC
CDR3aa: CSVGSGRFYNEQFF

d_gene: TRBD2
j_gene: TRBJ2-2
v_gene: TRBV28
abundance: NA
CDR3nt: TGTGCCACCCCAATTAGCGGGAGGGCGGGGGAGCTGTTTTTT
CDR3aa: CATPISGRAGELFF

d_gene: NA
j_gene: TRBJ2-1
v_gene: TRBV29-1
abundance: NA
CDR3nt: TGCAGCGGGGAACTAGTTTACAATGAGCAGTTCTTC
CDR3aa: CSGELVYNEQFF

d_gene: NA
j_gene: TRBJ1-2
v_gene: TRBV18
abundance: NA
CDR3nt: TGTGTCAGCTCGCGGAGGGACGGCTACACCTTC
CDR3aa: CVSSRRDGYTF

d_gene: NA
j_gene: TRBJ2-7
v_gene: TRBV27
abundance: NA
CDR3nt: TGTGCCAGCAGTTTAAGGGCCGAATACGAGCAGTACTTC
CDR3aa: CASSLRAEYEQYF

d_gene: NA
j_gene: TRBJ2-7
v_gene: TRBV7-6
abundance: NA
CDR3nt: TGTGCCAGCAGCTTAGACAGGGGGGGGGAGCAGTACTTC
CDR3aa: CASSLDRGGEQYF

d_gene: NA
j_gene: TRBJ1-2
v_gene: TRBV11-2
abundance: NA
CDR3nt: TGTGCCAGCAGCTTAACTTGGGAGGCAGCTTATGGCTACACCTTC
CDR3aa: CASSLTWEAAYGYTF

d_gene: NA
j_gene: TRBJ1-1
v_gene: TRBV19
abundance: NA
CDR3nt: TGTGCCAGCCTTCAGGGGACTGAAGCTTTCTTT
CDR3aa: CASLQGTEAFF

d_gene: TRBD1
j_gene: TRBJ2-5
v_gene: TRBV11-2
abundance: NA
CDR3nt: TGTGCCAGCAGCTTGGGACAGGGGCCCCAAGAGACCCAGTACTTC
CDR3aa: CASSLGQGPQETQYF

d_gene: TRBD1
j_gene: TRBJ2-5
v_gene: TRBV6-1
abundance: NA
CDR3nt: TGTGCCAGCAGTGAAGTCGGGACAGGTATCAAGACCCAGTACTTC
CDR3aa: CASSEVGTGIKTQYF

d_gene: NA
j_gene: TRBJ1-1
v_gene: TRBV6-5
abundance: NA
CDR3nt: TGTGCCAGCAGTTATCCAGGGGCGCGAAGCCCTGAAGCTTTCTTT
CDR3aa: CASSYPGARSPEAFF

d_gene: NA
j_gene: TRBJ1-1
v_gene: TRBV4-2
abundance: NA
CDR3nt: TGTGCCAGCAGTGTCCGGGCCGCGGAGCTTTCGGGAGCTTTCTTT
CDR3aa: CASSVRAAELSGAFF

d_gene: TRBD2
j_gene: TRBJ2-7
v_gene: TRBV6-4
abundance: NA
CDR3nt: TGTGCCAGCAGTGAGACTAGCACTAACGAGCAGTACTTC
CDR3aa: CASSETSTNEQYF

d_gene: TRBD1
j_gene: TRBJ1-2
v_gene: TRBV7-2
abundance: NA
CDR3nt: TGTGCCAGGTCGATGCGGGACAGGGACTATGGCTACACCTTC
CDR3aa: CARSMRDRDYGYTF

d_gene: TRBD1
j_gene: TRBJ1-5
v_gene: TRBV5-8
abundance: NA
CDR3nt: TGTGCCAGCAGCTTACAATCAGGGGGACAGCCCCAGCATTTT
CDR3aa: CASSLQSGGQPQHF

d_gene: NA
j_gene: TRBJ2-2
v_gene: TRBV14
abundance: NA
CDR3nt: TGTGCCAGCACCGGCACAGCGGACACCGGGGAGCTGTTTTTT
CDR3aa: CASTGTADTGELFF

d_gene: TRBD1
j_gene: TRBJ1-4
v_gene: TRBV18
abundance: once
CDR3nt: TGTGCCAGCTCACCACAGGGGGCTGATGAAAAACTGTTTTTT
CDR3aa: CASSPQGADEKLFF

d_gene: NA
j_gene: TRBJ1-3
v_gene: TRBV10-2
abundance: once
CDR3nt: TGCGCCAGCAGTGAGGACACGGCTGGAAACACCATATATTTT
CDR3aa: CASSEDTAGNTIYF

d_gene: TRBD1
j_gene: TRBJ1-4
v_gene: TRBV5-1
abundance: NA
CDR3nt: TGCGCCAGCAGCTTAACAGGGGCAACTAATGAAAAACTGTTTTTT
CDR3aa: CASSLTGATNEKLFF

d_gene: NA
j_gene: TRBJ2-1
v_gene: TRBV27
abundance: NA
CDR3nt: TGTGCCAGCAGTCCCTTCGACGGCCAGAATGAGCAGTTCTTC
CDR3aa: CASSPFDGQNEQFF

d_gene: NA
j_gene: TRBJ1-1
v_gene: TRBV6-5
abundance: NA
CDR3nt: TGTGCCAGCAGTTACTCGGCCAGGGTGGACACTGAAGCTTTCTTT
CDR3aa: CASSYSARVDTEAFF

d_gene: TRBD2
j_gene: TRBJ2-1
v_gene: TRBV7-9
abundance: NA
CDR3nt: TGTGCCAGCAGCCGTGGGACTAGCGGTCACAATGAGCAGTTCTTC
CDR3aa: CASSRGTSGHNEQFF

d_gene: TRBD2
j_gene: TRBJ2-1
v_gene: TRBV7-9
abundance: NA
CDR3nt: TGTGCCAGCAGCCCGACCTTACTAGCGGGAGCTGATGAGCAGTTCTTC
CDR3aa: CASSPTLLAGADEQFF

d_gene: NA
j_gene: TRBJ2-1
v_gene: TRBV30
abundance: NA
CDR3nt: TGTGCCTGGGCCGGCAGGGAACACTACAATGAGCAGTTCTTC
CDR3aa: CAWAGREHYNEQFF

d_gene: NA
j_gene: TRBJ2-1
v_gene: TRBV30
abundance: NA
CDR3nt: TGTGCCTGGAAGCGGAACAATGAGCAGTTCTTC
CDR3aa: CAWKRNNEQFF

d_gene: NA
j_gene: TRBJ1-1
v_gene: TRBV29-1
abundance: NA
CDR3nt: TGCAGCGGGCGGGAGTTGGGCACTGAAGCTTTCTTT
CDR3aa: CSGRELGTEAFF

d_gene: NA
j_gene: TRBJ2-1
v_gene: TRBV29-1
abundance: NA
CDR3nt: TGCAGCGTGCCCCGAGGGTCTAATGAGCAGTTCTTC
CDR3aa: CSVPRGSNEQFF

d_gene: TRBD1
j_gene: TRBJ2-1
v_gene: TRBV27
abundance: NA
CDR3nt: TGTGCCAGCAGGACAGGGGCGATCAATGAGCAGTTCTTC
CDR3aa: CASRTGAINEQFF

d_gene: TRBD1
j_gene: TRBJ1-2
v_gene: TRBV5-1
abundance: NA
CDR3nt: TGCGCCAGCAGCTTGGCCGACAGGGGCGATGGCTACACCTTC
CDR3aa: CASSLADRGDGYTF

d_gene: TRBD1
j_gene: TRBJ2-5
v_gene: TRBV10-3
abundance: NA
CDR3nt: TGTACCATCAGTGAGTCGACCAGGGGGCAAGAGACCCAGTACTTC
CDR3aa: CTISESTRGQETQYF

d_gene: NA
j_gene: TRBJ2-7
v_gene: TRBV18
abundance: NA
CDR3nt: TGTGCCAGCTCACCAAGACGTCCCTACGAGCAGTACTTC
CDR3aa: CASSPRRPYEQYF

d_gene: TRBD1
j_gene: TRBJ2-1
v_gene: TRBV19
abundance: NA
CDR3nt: TGTGCCAGTAGTACCCAGGGGGCAGGGGGCAATGAGCAGTTCTTC
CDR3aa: CASSTQGAGGNEQFF

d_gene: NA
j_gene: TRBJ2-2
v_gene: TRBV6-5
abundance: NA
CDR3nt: TGTGCCAGCAGTCCAAGGAGGCAGTCCGGGGAGCTGTTTTTT
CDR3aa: CASSPRRQSGELFF

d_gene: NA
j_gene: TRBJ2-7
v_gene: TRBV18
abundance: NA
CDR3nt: TGTGCCAGCTCACCGGTAAGAGAGCGCGAGCAGTACTTC
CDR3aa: CASSPVREREQYF

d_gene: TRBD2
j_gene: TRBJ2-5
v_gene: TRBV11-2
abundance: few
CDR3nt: TGTGCCAGCAGCTTCGAGTGGGGGAGGGGAGAGACCCAGTACTTC
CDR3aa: CASSFEWGRGETQYF

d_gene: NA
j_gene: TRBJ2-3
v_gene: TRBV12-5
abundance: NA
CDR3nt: TGTGCTAGTGGTTTGACCGTGGTTGAGGCCCCAGATACGCAGTATTTT
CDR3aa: CASGLTVVEAPDTQYF

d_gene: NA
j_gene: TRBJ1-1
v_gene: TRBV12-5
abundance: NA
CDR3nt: TGTGCTAGTGGTAGCCTCGCGGACATCATGAACACTAAAGCTTTCTTT
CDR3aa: CASGSLADIMNTKAFF

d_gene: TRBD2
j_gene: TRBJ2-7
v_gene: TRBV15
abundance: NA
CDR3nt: TGTGCCACCAGCAGCCGAGCGGGAGTTTTCCACGAGCAGTACTTC
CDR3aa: CATSSRAGVFHEQYF

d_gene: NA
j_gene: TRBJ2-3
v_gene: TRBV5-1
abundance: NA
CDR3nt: TGCGCCAGCAGCTTGGTTTTGACAGATACGCAGTATTTT
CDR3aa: CASSLVLTDTQYF

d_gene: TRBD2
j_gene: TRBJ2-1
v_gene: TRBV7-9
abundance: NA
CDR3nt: TGTGCCAGCAGCCCCATAGCGGGAGCGCATGAGCAGTTCTTC
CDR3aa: CASSPIAGAHEQFF

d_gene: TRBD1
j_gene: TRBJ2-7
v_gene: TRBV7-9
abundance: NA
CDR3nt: TGTGCCAGCAGCTTACAGGGGGCCAGCTACGAGCAGTACTTC
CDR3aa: CASSLQGASYEQYF

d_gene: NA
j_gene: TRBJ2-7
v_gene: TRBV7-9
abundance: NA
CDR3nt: TGTGCCAGCAGCGGGGCTAGGCGGACCCACGAGCAGTACTTC
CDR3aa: CASSGARRTHEQYF

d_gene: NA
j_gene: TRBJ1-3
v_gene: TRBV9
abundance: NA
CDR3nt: TGTGCCAGCAGCGTCTTACAGGACGGAAACACCATATATTTT
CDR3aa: CASSVLQDGNTIYF

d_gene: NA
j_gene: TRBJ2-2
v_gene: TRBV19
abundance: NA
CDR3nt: TGTGCCAGTACCCGGGAGAGAGGCACCGGGGAGCTGTTTTTT
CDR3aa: CASTRERGTGELFF

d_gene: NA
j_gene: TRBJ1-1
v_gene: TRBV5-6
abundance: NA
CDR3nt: TGTGCCAGCAGCTTGGACATGAACACTGAAGCTTTCTTT
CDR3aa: CASSLDMNTEAFF

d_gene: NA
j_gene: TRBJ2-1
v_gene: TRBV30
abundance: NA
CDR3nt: TGTGCCTGGGCGGCGGGACCGAAGAGGTTCTTC
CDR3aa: CAWAAGPKRFF

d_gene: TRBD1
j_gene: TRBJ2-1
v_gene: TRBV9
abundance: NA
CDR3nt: TGTGCCAGCAGCGGGGACAGGGGGCCGGGCGGGTTAGTCTACAATGAGCAGTTCTTC
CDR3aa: CASSGDRGPGGLVYNEQFF

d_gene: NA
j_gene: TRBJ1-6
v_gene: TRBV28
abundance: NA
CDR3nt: TGTGCCAGCAGCTCAGGGTTCGGGGGGGGAAATTATAATTCACCCCTCCACTTT
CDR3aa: CASSSGFGGGNYNSPLHF

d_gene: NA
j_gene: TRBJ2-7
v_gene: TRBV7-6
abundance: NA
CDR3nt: TGTGCCAGCAGCCCGGGACCAAACTACGAGCAGTACTTC
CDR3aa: CASSPGPNYEQYF

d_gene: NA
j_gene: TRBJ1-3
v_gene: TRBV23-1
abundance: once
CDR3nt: TGCGCTAGCAGTCGGAACAACGCCAGCTCTGGAAACACCATATATTTT
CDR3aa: CASSRNNASSGNTIYF

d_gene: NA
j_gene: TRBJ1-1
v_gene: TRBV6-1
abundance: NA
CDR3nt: TGTGCCAGCAGCTTACAGGGTAGACACACTGAAGCTTTCTTT
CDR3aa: CASSLQGRHTEAFF

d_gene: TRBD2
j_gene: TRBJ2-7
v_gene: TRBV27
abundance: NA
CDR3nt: TGTGCCAGCAGCCGGAAGACTAGCGGGACCGCCTACGAGCAGTACTTC
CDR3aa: CASSRKTSGTAYEQYF

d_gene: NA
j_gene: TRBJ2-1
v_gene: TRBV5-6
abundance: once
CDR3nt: TGTGCCAGCAGCTTGCAGGGGAACAATGAGCAGTTCTTC
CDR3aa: CASSLQGNNEQFF

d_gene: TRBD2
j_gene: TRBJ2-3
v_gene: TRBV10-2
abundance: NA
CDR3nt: TGCGCCAGCCTAGGAAGGCTAGCGGGTTCCACAGATACGCAGTATTTT
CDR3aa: CASLGRLAGSTDTQYF

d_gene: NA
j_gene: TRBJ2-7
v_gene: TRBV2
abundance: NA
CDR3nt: TGTGCCAGCAGCCAAAGGGATGAGCAGTACTTC
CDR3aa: CASSQRDEQYF